This T cell receptor (beta chain) was profiled in a study of Tregs in tolerant kidney transplant recipients. In terms of frequency, this clone is medium-sized. Its antigen is not identified. The CDR3 end is not reached by the read, which stops 3 residues before it; the germline J gene fills it in. Recipient PBMCs carried a CFSE label and met irradiated graft donor PBMCs for approximately six days before FACS sorting. With 7 bases removed from V and 0 bases from J, the gap between germline ends came to 9 bases. The CDR3 covers 14 residues. Notes on the study in general: Findings come from small patient numbers and require larger validation. Nucleotide sequences could not be compared across some patients' samples due to primer changes. No direct test of biological reproducibility was done here.

The data were produced by immunoSEQ multiplex PCR, yet TCRdb's version contains in-frame clones alone and is incomplete. The sample includes 2,000 or so clones. The TCR comes from a human patient who received a combined kidney and bone marrow transplant. This specimen was CD8+ T cells from blood cultured with allogeneic cells, taken before the transplant. This sequence joins TRBV12-3 or TRBV12-4 and TRBJ2-2; D is undetermined. The CDR3 loop is CASTPTANTGELFF. Partial CDR3 DNA: TGTGCCAGCACCCCGACTGCGAACACCGGGGAG.